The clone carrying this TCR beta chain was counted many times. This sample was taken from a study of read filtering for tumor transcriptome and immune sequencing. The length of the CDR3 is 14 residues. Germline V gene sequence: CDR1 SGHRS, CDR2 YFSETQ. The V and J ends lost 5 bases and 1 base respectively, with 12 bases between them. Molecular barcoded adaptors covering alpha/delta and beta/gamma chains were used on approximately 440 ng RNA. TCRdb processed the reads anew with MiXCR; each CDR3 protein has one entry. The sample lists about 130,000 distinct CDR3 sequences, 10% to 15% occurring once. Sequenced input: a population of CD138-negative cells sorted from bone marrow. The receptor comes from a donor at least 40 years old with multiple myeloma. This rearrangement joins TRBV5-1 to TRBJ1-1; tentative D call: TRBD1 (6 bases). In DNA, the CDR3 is TGCGCCAGCAGATCGGGGGGGCAGAACACTGAAGCTTTCTTT. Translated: CASRSGGQNTEAFF.